This T cell receptor (beta chain) stems from a study of shared clonotypes between healthy human individuals. CDR1 is SGHRS, CDR2 YFSETQ, per germline. The CDR3 contains 16 residues. J gave up 5 bases and V 4 bases, and 10 bases lay outside the gene matches. In this sample, this clone turned up once. The antigen is not known. The donors were adults (healthy and HIV-negative) with no recent acute infections or vaccinations. The study's findings and limits: Approximately 5.1% was the fraction of naive CD4 clonotypes found shared across a few donors.

In replicate PCRs of sorted subsets, around 200 ng DNA, some 28,000 T cell genomes, was used. This table comes from immunoSEQ multiplex PCR, and its TCRdb copy is limited to in-frame clones, with some not included. Of about 600,000 clones listed, almost 97% are singletons. The chain carries TRBV5-1 and TRBJ1-4, with 8 bases fitting TRBD1. The sequence derives from a woman between 25 and 40 years old in good health. Sequencing was done on a sample of naive CD4+ T cells sorted from blood. Stated subset: CD45RA+ positively selected. The CDR3 nucleotides are TGCGCCAGCAGCCAGAGGCCGGGACAGGCAAATGAAAAACTGTTTTTT. This encodes CASSQRPGQANEKLFF.